What follows is one T cell receptor (beta chain) and its context. Its cognate antigen is unknown. One base away lies a much larger clone, so this may be a sequencing read error. The data belong to a study of Graves' ophthalmopathy and Graves' hyperthyroidism. About the research overall: Hyperthyroidism qualified as stable when ophthalmopathy did not develop within 18 months of follow-up.

This CDR3 region has 14 residues. Unmatched junction bases numbered 5, after V lost 1 base and J lost 4 bases. The germline V gene encodes CDR1 SGHNT and CDR2 YYREEE (reference sequence). RNA transcripts were the template, and TCR beta CDR3 regions were amplified from them. RT-PCR was first run with HTBI primers, then multiplex PCR in a second round. Each CDR3 protein gets one entry after TCRdb re-called the multiplex PCR reads with MiXCR. The data show over a million distinct CDR3 sequences, with about 38% seen just once and roughly 11% held by the top ten. Study-level findings and limits: Most thyroid clonotypes with frequency above 0.001 were detected in blood too.

Other autoimmune diseases, uncontrolled infections, pregnancy and lactation each led to patient exclusion. Sequences were obtained from peripheral blood or thyroid tissue (not recorded which). The rearrangement uses TRBV5-4 and TRBJ2-7; 7 positions match TRBD1. The sequence was collected from an adult man with Graves' hyperthyroidism. In DNA form, the CDR3 reads TGTGCCAGCAGCTTGAAGGGACAGCCTTACGAGCAGTACTTC. Its protein is CASSLKGQPYEQYF.